This is a list of T cell receptor beta chains from one sample in a study of T cell clones after liver transplantation. Clones were read by immunoSEQ multiplex PCR, and TCRdb kept only the in-frame ones, dropping some. The sample lists about 20,000 clones; 65% to 85% were seen once. The material sequenced was CD8+ T cells from blood, taken approximately 52 months after liver transplant. The receptors derive from a human patient who received a liver transplant. Certain T cells may be donor cells from the graft. CDR3s include the opening cysteine and the closing phenylalanine or tryptophan. D genes are given only for firm matches. Where a row states a size, it is once, few, many or the class of an expanded clone; other rows omit it.

j_call v_call d_call clone_size cdr3_nt cdr3_aa
TRBJ2-3 TRBV27 NA NA TGTGCCAGCAGACTCGGGGGTCTGAGCACAGATACGCAGTATTTT CASRLGGLSTDTQYF
TRBJ1-4 TRBV4-2 NA NA TGTGCCAGCAGCCAAGGTGGGACCTGGGAAAAACTGTTTTTT CASSQGGTWEKLFF
TRBJ2-2 TRBV7-9 TRBD1 medium-sized TGTGCCAGCAGCTTTCAGGGGGTTGTATCGAACACCGGGGAGCTGTTTTTT CASSFQGVVSNTGELFF
TRBJ2-1 TRBV29-1 NA NA TGCAGCGTTGAGGCCAGGCTAAATGAGCAGTTCTTC CSVEARLNEQFF
TRBJ2-1 TRBV29-1 TRBD2 NA TGCAGCGTTGAAGGTCTAGCGGTTGAGCAGTTCTTC CSVEGLAVEQFF
TRBJ2-7 TRBV11-1 NA NA TGTGCCAGCAGCTTGTCAGGGACCCATTCCTACGAGCAGTACTTC CASSLSGTHSYEQYF
TRBJ1-1 TRBV20-1 NA NA TGCAGTGCTAGACGTGGAGCTTTCTTT CSARRGAFF
TRBJ2-3 TRBV9 NA NA TGTGCCAGCAGCGTATGGGGTGGGACAGATACGCAGTATTTT CASSVWGGTDTQYF
TRBJ2-3 TRBV6-5 TRBD2 NA TGTGCCAGCAGTTACTCCGGGGGGGCGGCAGATACGCAGTATTTT CASSYSGGAADTQYF
TRBJ2-1 TRBV6-1 NA NA TGTGCCAGCAGTGAATCTGAGTCAAGTTTCGACAATGAGCAGTTCTTC CASSESESSFDNEQFF
TRBJ2-2 TRBV13 NA NA TGTGCCAGCAGCTTAGCCGGGGAGCTGTTTTTT CASSLAGELFF
TRBJ1-1 TRBV27 NA few TGTGCCAGCAGTCCGTGGGGGAGGGGGTGGGCTTTCTTT CASSPWGRGWAFF
TRBJ2-7 TRBV2 NA few TGTGCCAGCAGTGAAGGGGTTGATACCTACGAGCAGTACTTC CASSEGVDTYEQYF
TRBJ1-2 TRBV7-8 NA NA TGTGCCAGCAGCTCCGGGGGGGCGTACTATGGCTACACCTTC CASSSGGAYYGYTF
TRBJ2-5 TRBV11-1 NA NA TGTGCCAGCAGTTCCGACAGGGAGGTTGAAGAGACCCAGTACTTC CASSSDREVEETQYF
TRBJ1-2 TRBV5-6 NA NA TGTGCCAGCACCCTAGAGCAGGCCCTCTATGGCTACACCTTC CASTLEQALYGYTF
TRBJ1-1 TRBV7-2 NA NA TGTGCCAGCAGCTTTGATCCCTGGGGCACTGAAGCTTTCTTT CASSFDPWGTEAFF
TRBJ2-3 TRBV11-2 TRBD2 NA TGTGCCAGCAGCTCTCGACTAGCGGGGGGGTCAGATACGCAGTATTTT CASSSRLAGGSDTQYF
TRBJ2-7 TRBV6-5 TRBD1 once TGTGCCAGCAGTTACTCGGCGGACAGGGACTACGAGCAGTACTTC CASSYSADRDYEQYF
TRBJ2-7 TRBV19 NA few TGTGCCAGTAGTCAGGGTTTCCACGAGCAGTACTTC CASSQGFHEQYF
TRBJ2-7 TRBV9 NA NA TGTGCCAGCAGCGTAGATGGGGGACGGTTATCCTACGAGCAGTACTTC CASSVDGGRLSYEQYF
TRBJ2-1 TRBV27 TRBD2 NA TGTGCCACTGGACTAGCGGGGGCTAATGAGCAGTTCTTC CATGLAGANEQFF
TRBJ1-1 TRBV10-1 NA once TGCGCCAGCAGTGAGTCGGCAGATCAGAACACTGAAGCTTTCTTT CASSESADQNTEAFF
TRBJ1-4 TRBV29-1 NA NA TGCAGCGTCTGGGACACCGGTGGGGGGGAACTGTTTTTT CSVWDTGGGELFF
TRBJ2-2 TRBV6-6 NA NA TGTGCCAGCTACGTAGGGGCCGGGGAGCTGTTTTTT CASYVGAGELFF
TRBJ1-2 TRBV7-6 NA few TGTGCCAGCGGGCCCAGGGAGGGTACCTATGGCTACACCTTC CASGPREGTYGYTF
TRBJ1-4 TRBV7-9 NA NA TGTGCCAGCAGCTTGTGGGACGTTAGTGAAAAACTGTTTTTT CASSLWDVSEKLFF
TRBJ1-5 TRBV15 NA NA TGTGCCACCAGCATGAGGGGCCGTTGGCATCAGCCCCAGCATTTT CATSMRGRWHQPQHF
TRBJ2-2 TRBV28 NA NA TGTGCCAGCGACAAGGACCCCTCATCCCCGAACACCGGGGAGCTGTTTTTT CASDKDPSSPNTGELFF
TRBJ2-7 TRBV11-1 TRBD1 NA TGTGCCAGCAGCACCACCGGGACAGGGGCCTACGAGCAGTACTTC CASSTTGTGAYEQYF
TRBJ2-7 TRBV5-4 TRBD1 NA TGTGCCAGCAGCTCTCCCGGGACAGGACGCCACGAGCAGTACTTC CASSSPGTGRHEQYF
TRBJ2-1 TRBV21-1 NA medium-sized TGTGCCAGCAGCACGCGGCTAGCGGGGGGCGACAATGAGCAGTTCTTC CASSTRLAGGDNEQFF
TRBJ2-7 TRBV7-9 NA NA TGTGCCAGCAGCCGCGACACTAGATACGAGCAGTACTTC CASSRDTRYEQYF
TRBJ1-5 TRBV6-5 NA few TGTGCCAGCAGCCCCCTAGGGAGCAATCAGCCCCAGCATTTT CASSPLGSNQPQHF
TRBJ2-7 TRBV29-1 NA NA TGCAGCGTTGTGGGGTGGTCGGTTGACTACGAGCAGTACTTC CSVVGWSVDYEQYF
TRBJ2-3 TRBV5-4 TRBD2 NA TGTGCCAGCAGCTTGTTCCTAGCGGGGGGTACAGATACGCAGTATTTT CASSLFLAGGTDTQYF
TRBJ2-7 TRBV15 NA once TGTGCCACCCATGAGGGGGGGCTTGGGTACGAGCAGTACTTC CATHEGGLGYEQYF
TRBJ2-6 TRBV19 NA NA TGTGCCAGTAGTATAATGGGATCCGGGGCCAACGTCCTGACTTTC CASSIMGSGANVLTF
TRBJ2-7 TRBV19 TRBD1 NA TGTGCCAGTAGTATAGTGTGGCTGGACGGGCAGGGGGCACCAAGCTACGAGCAGTACTTC CASSIVWLDGQGAPSYEQYF
TRBJ2-7 TRBV30 TRBD1 once TGTGCCTCTCGAACAGGGGGCAACGAGCAGTACTTC CASRTGGNEQYF
TRBJ1-5 TRBV6-5 NA NA TGTGCCAGCAGCGAGGGGGGGAATAACAATCAGCCCCAGCATTTT CASSEGGNNNQPQHF
TRBJ1-2 TRBV28 TRBD1 NA TGTGCCAGCAGTCCCCTCCGGGACAGGGCATACTATGGCTACACCTTC CASSPLRDRAYYGYTF
TRBJ2-2 TRBV6-5 NA NA TGTGCCAGCAGTTACCTAGGGGGGGCGAACACCGGGGAGCTGTTTTTT CASSYLGGANTGELFF
TRBJ1-5 TRBV7-6 NA NA TGTGCCAGCAGCTTACGGGGCCGGGATGACCAGCCCCAGCATTTT CASSLRGRDDQPQHF
TRBJ2-7 TRBV27 NA NA TGTGCCAGCAGTTTATCGGGCCCGGGCTACGAGCAGTACTTC CASSLSGPGYEQYF
TRBJ2-7 TRBV7-2 NA NA TGTGCCAGCAGCTTAGCGGATCAAGGTTCCTACGAGCAGTACTTC CASSLADQGSYEQYF
TRBJ2-7 TRBV28 TRBD1 NA TGTGCCAGCACCCTCCGGGACAGGGAATACGAGCAGTACTTC CASTLRDREYEQYF
TRBJ2-3 TRBV28 NA NA TGTGCCAGCAGTTTCTGGGCACAGAGCACAGATACGCAGTATTTT CASSFWAQSTDTQYF
TRBJ1-1 TRBV5-4 NA NA TGTGCCAGCAGCACCGGACAGTCGAACACTGAAGCTTTCTTT CASSTGQSNTEAFF
TRBJ1-1 TRBV4-1 NA NA TGCGCCAGCAGCCAAGTTCCGGGGAACACTGAAGCTTTCTTT CASSQVPGNTEAFF
TRBJ2-3 TRBV7-2 TRBD2 NA TGTGCCAGCAGCGCGCGACTAGCGGGACTCACAGATACGCAGTATTTT CASSARLAGLTDTQYF
TRBJ1-2 TRBV7-3 NA NA TGTGCCAGCAGCTTGGGGGACTATGGCTACACCTTC CASSLGDYGYTF
TRBJ2-7 TRBV2 TRBD1 NA TGTGCCAGCAGTGAAAATCAGGGGGCCGCCTACGAGCAGTACTTC CASSENQGAAYEQYF
TRBJ1-4 TRBV6-6 NA NA TGTGCCAGCACCCGCGGGGTGGGAGAAAAACTGTTTTTT CASTRGVGEKLFF
TRBJ2-2 TRBV29-1 TRBD2 NA TGCAGCGTGGTCCCGGTGCGGGGGGGCACCGGGGAGCTGTTTTTT CSVVPVRGGTGELFF